This T cell receptor beta chain was found in a study of lymphopenia after photon versus proton radiotherapy. Sequencing was performed with immunoSEQ multiplex PCR; in TCRdb, only in-frame clones are kept and a portion is missing. The table includes about 30,000 clones, 85% to 90% detected once. V was pared by 5 bases and J by 0 bases, with 14 bases between. There are 16 residues in the CDR3. From germline, CDR1 is PRHDT and CDR2 FYEKMQ (reference sequence). V usage is TRBV13 and J usage is TRBJ2-4, with unresolved D. The TCR comes from a woman between 45 and 60 years old with pancreatic cancer. The sequencing here drew on peripheral blood, taken from a patient treated with photon-based radiotherapy. The CDR3 spells CASSPPETLAKNIQYF. The CDR3 DNA reads TGTGCCAGCAGCCCCCCAGAGACCCTAGCCAAAAACATTCAGTACTTC.